These 18 T cell receptor beta chains originate from one sample sequenced in a study of Graves' ophthalmopathy and Graves' hyperthyroidism. Amplified material comprised TCR beta CDR3 regions derived from RNA transcripts. First-round RT-PCR employed HTBI primers, with a second-round multiplex PCR after it. Using its own MiXCR run on the multiplex PCR reads, TCRdb lists one record per CDR3 protein. Counted here are about 150,000 distinct CDR3 sequences, 30% to 45% occurring once; the ten biggest clones make up roughly 6%. Sequencing was carried out using peripheral blood. The receptors stem from a woman aged 40-49 years with Graves' ophthalmopathy.

This clonotype came up many times. This chain links TRBV9 with TRBJ1-1; D gene ambiguous. From germline, CDR1 is SGDLS and CDR2 YYNGEE. With 0 bases removed from V and 2 bases from J, the gap between germline ends came to 11 bases. The CDR3 covers 15 residues. The CDR3 region has the DNA TGTGCCAGCAGCGTAGATAGCCAACAAAACACTGAAGCTTTCTTT. Protein sequence: CASSVDSQQNTEAFF.

This clonotype was observed many times. This chain uses TRBV13 with TRBJ1-1, with 7 bases fitting TRBD1. This CDR3 region has 15 residues. The V and J ends lost 6 bases and 4 bases, in that order; junction bases with no gene match: 11. Per germline, CDR1 PRHDT and CDR2 FYEKMQ (reference sequence). The CDR3 protein is CASRRRTGTGTEAFF. The CDR3 DNA follows: TGTGCCAGCAGACGACGGACAGGAACCGGCACTGAAGCTTTCTTT.

This chain's CDR3 is CASTPREGETQYF. CDR3 nucleotide sequence: TGTGCCAGCACCCCGCGGGAGGGGGAGACCCAGTACTTC. This chain uses TRBV12-3 or TRBV12-4 with TRBJ2-5; 9 bases map to TRBD2. The CDR3 length is 13 residues. The V gene end was trimmed by 7 bases and the J gene end by 5 bases; junction bases not matched to a gene: 5.

This clonotype was detected ten times or more. The rearrangement links TRBV12-3 or TRBV12-4 to TRBJ1-1; 7 nucleotides match TRBD1. V lost 6 bases and J lost 7; bases outside the gene matches: 5. This CDR3 has 12 amino acids. In DNA, the CDR3 is TGTGCCAGCAGCTACAGGGGCCATGAAGCTTTCTTT. This sequence encodes CASSYRGHEAFF.

Ten or more counts support this clonotype. The chain has TRBV15 and TRBJ2-2; D remains unclear. The CDR3 is 13 residues long. Germline V lookup: CDR1 LNHNV, CDR2 YYDKDF (reference sequence). V shed 4 bases and J shed 2 bases, with 5 bases lying between them. The CDR3 sequence is CATSISNTGELFF. CDR3 nucleotide sequence: TGTGCCACCAGCATCTCCAACACCGGGGAGCTGTTTTTT. Looking up the rest from reference TRBV15 and TRBJ2-2 gives the full variable domain: DAMVIQNPRYQVTQFGKPVTLSCSQTLNHNVMYWYQQKSSQAPKLLFHYYDKDFNNEADTPDNFQSRRPNTSFCFLDIRSPGLGDTAMYLCATSISNTGELFFGEGSRLTVL.

The gene calls are TRBV6-2 or TRBV6-3 and TRBJ2-2; D gene ambiguous. Germline-derived CDR1 and CDR2 are MNHEY and SVGEGT. There are 13 residues in the CDR3. V lost 10 bases, J lost 3 bases, and 12 bases lay in between. The CDR3 sequence is CAITWSHTGELFF. The CDR3 bases are TGTGCCATCACCTGGTCCCACACCGGGGAGCTGTTTTTT.

This clonotype was seen many times. V usage is TRBV6-2 or TRBV6-3 and J usage is TRBJ2-5; 9 nucleotides agree with TRBD1. The CDR3 contains 17 residues. The J segment lost 1 base and the V segment lost 5 bases, leaving 11 bases of the junction unmatched. The germline gives CDR1 MNHEY, CDR2 SVGEGT. The DNA of the CDR3 is TGTGCCAGCAGTCCGGGACAGGGTCAACAATTCCAAGAGACCCAGTACTTC. The encoded protein is CASSPGQGQQFQETQYF.

This clonotype was detected many times. The chain is built from TRBV6-1 and TRBJ2-5; TRBD1 matches at 10 bases. Germline V gives CDR1 MNHNS, CDR2 SASEGT. The V gene end was trimmed by 4 bases and the J gene end by 4 bases; junction bases not matched to a gene: 6. CDR3 size: 15 residues. CDR3 coding DNA: TGTGCCAGCAGTGTTTGGACAGGGGGGGGAGAGACCCAGTACTTC. Its translation is CASSVWTGGGETQYF.

This clonotype was detected ten times or more. The chain uses TRBV29-1 and TRBJ1-2; D is ambiguous. Between the trimmed V and J ends, which lost 2 bases and 0 bases, there was a span of 10 bases. The germline gives CDR1 SQVTM, CDR2 ANQGSEA. This CDR3 spans 14 amino acids. The CDR3 here is CSVERANSNYGYTF. The CDR3 DNA follows: TGCAGCGTTGAACGGGCTAACTCTAACTATGGCTACACCTTC.

The J gene is TRBJ2-4, the V gene TRBV7-8, with D unresolved. The CDR3 extends over 15 amino acids. The germline gives CDR1 SGHVS, CDR2 FQNEAQ. Trimming shortened V by 5 bases and J by 1 base, and 12 bases separated the two germline ends. The CDR3 loop reads CASSLGYTAKNIQYF. The CDR3 nucleotides are TGTGCCAGCAGCCTCGGATACACGGCCAAAAACATTCAGTACTTC.

This clonotype has a single count. This chain connects TRBV10-1 to TRBJ2-7, with D maybe TRBD2 (7 bases). The CDR3 length is 15 residues. The V gene lost 3 bases and the J gene lost 2 bases, with 14 bases spanning the gap. CDR1 WNHNN and CDR2 SYGVQD come from the germline V gene (reference sequence). CDR3 amino acids: CASSEGGGRTYEQYF. Here the CDR3 DNA reads TGCGCCAGCAGTGAAGGGGGAGGGCGGACCTACGAGCAGTACTTC.

In its sample, this clonotype was seen many times. The CDR3 loop reads CASSHRRQANEQYF. For the CDR3, the DNA is TGTGCCAGTAGTCATCGCCGGCAGGCTAACGAGCAGTACTTC. The V call is TRBV19, the J call TRBJ2-7; D not resolved. V was clipped by 5 bases and J by 5 bases, with 16 bases between them. CDR1 and CDR2 (germline): LNHDA, SQIVND (reference sequence). This CDR3 comprises 14 residues.

This clonotype has just one count. V is TRBV6-1 and J is TRBJ2-7; TRBD2 matches at 8 bases. The CDR3 is 16 residues long. Germline assignment: CDR1 MNHNS and CDR2 SASEGT. The junction had 10 bases not matched to a gene; V was cut back by 0 bases and J by 6 bases. The CDR3 DNA follows: TGTGCCAGCAGTGAAGCGGGGGCGGGAGGATTCCGCGAGCAGTACTTC. Amino acid sequence: CASSEAGAGGFREQYF.

The CDR3 is CSARDVGRLAPHEQYF. The CDR3 DNA reads as TGCAGTGCTAGAGACGTGGGTCGGCTAGCCCCACACGAGCAGTACTTC. The rearrangement joins TRBV20-1 to TRBJ2-7; a possible D gene is TRBD2 (5 bases). With 0 bases removed from V and 5 bases from J, the gap between germline ends came to 20 bases. This CDR3 has 16 residues. Per germline, CDR1 DFQATT and CDR2 SNEGSKA (reference sequence).

There are many counts of this clonotype. CDR3 coding DNA: TGCAGTGCTACCCGGGGGACAGGGGGCGGAGGCTACACCTTC. It is translated as CSATRGTGGGGYTF. This chain uses TRBV20-1 with TRBJ1-2; 12 nucleotides agree with TRBD1. Trimming at V came to 4 bases and at J to 8 bases, leaving 8 bases not matched to a gene. The germline V gene encodes CDR1 DFQATT and CDR2 SNEGSKA (reference sequence). CDR3 length: 14 amino acids.

This clonotype was found many times. The V call is TRBV6-2 or TRBV6-3, the J call TRBJ1-2; TRBD1 matches at 8 bases. The CDR3 consists of 13 residues. V dropped 6 bases and J dropped 4; count of bases not matched to a gene: 4. In germline, CDR1 is MNHEY, CDR2 SVGEGT. CDR3 sequence: CASREQGVYGYTF. The CDR3 DNA is TGTGCCAGCAGAGAACAGGGGGTCTATGGCTACACCTTC.

This clonotype has a count of ten or more. The chain has TRBV13 and TRBJ2-7; 8 bases are shared with TRBD1. Germline V gene data show CDR1 as PRHDT and CDR2 as FYEKMQ (reference sequence). Trimming cost V 3 bases and J 0 bases; bases outside gene matches: 4. The CDR3 has 15 residues. Written as DNA, the CDR3 is TGTGCCAGCAGCTTCCAGGGGGCGAGCTCCTACGAGCAGTACTTC. Its protein is CASSFQGASSYEQYF.

The CDR3 coding sequence is TGTGCCAGCAGCCCTAGCGGGAGGGCCATTTACGAGCAGTACTTC. The encoded protein is CASSPSGRAIYEQYF. The J gene is TRBJ2-7, the V gene TRBV7-2; TRBD2 aligns across 12 bases. The CDR3 runs to 15 residues. V was clipped by 5 bases and J by 4 bases; unmatched bases: 6. Germline lookup yields CDR1 SGHTA and CDR2 FQGNSA.